This TCR beta chain was obtained from a study of blood T cell repertoires in COVID-19. Whole-study context: Sites across the United States, Italy and Spain contributed samples from acute and convalescent COVID-19.

In the authors' methods: Scientists estimated how many nucleated cells there were by amplifying reference gene primers. The table came from immunoSEQ multiplex PCR; TCRdb's copy has only in-frame clones and leaves some out. The V and J calls and clone size come from that table; D and trimming were worked out from the DNA. Of 200,000 to 300,000 clones listed, roughly 87% are singletons. Comment on this clone: Other nucleotide sequences in the sample specify the same CDR3.

The source material was peripheral blood. This receptor was obtained from a man aged 60-69 years who had recovered from COVID-19.

As DNA, the CDR3 is TGTGCCAGCAGGGGACACCCGAACACTGAAGCTTTCTTT. As protein: CASRGHPNTEAFF. The chain joins TRBV9 to TRBJ1-1; TRBD1 is a possible D gene (6 bases). CDR1 and CDR2 from the germline V gene are SGDLS and YYNGEE. Deletions cut 5 bases from V and 1 base from J, with 9 bases between. The CDR3 consists of 13 residues. The entire variable domain, with the rest obtained from reference TRBV9 and TRBJ1-1, is as follows: DSGVTQTPKHLITATGQRVTLRCSPRSGDLSVYWYQQSLDQGLQFLIQYYNGEERAKGNILERFSAQQFPDLHSELNLSSLELGDSALYFCASRGHPNTEAFFGQGTRLTVV.